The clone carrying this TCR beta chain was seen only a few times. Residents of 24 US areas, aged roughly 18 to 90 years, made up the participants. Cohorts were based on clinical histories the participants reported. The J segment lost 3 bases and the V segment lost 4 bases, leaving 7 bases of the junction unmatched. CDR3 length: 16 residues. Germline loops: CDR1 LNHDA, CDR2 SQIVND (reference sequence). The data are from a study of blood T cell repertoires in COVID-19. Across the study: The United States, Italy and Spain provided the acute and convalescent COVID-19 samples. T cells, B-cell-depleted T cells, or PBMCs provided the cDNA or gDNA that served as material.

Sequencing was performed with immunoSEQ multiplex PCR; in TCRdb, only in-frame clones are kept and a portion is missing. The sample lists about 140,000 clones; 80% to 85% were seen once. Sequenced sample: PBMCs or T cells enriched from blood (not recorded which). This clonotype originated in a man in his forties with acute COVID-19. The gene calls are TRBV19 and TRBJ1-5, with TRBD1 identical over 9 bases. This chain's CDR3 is CASSTQGAAYNQPQHF. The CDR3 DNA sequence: TGTGCCAGTAGTACACAGGGGGCGGCCTACAATCAGCCCCAGCATTTT.